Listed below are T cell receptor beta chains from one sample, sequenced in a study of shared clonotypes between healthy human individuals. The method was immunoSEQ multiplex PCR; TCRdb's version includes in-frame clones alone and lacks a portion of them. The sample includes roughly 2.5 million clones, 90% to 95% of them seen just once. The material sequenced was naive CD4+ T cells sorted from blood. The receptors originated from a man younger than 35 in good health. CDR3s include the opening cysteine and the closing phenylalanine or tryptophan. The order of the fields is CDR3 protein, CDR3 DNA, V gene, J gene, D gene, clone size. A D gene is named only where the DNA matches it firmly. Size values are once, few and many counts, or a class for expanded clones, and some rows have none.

CDR3: CASSPGTNTGELFF; DNA: TGCGCCAGCAGCCCGGGTACGAACACCGGGGAGCTGTTTTTT; V: TRBV5-1; J: TRBJ2-2; D: -; size: -
CDR3: CASSGLAASSYNSPLHF; DNA: TGTGCCAGCAGTGGATTGGCAGCTAGCTCCTATAATTCACCCCTCCACTTT; V: TRBV2; J: TRBJ1-6; D: -; size: -
CDR3: CAISPGGTDTQYF; DNA: TGTGCCATCTCCCCGGGTGGGACAGATACGCAGTATTTT; V: TRBV10-3; J: TRBJ2-3; D: -; size: -
CDR3: CASSWSWNTEAFF; DNA: TGTGCCAGCAGCTGGAGTTGGAACACTGAAGCTTTCTTT; V: TRBV7-3; J: TRBJ1-1; D: -; size: -
CDR3: CASKGDTDTQYF; DNA: TGCGCCAGTAAGGGGGACACAGATACGCAGTATTTT; V: TRBV10-1; J: TRBJ2-3; D: -; size: -
CDR3: CASSRDPITDTQYF; DNA: TGTGCCAGCAGTCGGGACCCCATCACAGATACGCAGTATTTT; V: TRBV6-5; J: TRBJ2-3; D: -; size: -
CDR3: CASRGGNQPQHF; DNA: TGTGCCAGTAGGGGGGGCAATCAGCCCCAGCATTTT; V: TRBV19; J: TRBJ1-5; D: -; size: -
CDR3: CASRPTGTRHQPQHF; DNA: TGTGCCAGCAGACCTACCGGGACGAGACATCAGCCCCAGCATTTT; V: TRBV28; J: TRBJ1-5; D: -; size: -
CDR3: CASSVGRGANTEAFF; DNA: TGTGCCAGCAGCGTAGGGCGGGGGGCGAACACTGAAGCTTTCTTT; V: TRBV9; J: TRBJ1-1; D: -; size: -
CDR3: CASSLSGQIGRGYTF; DNA: TGTGCCAGCAGTTTATCGGGACAGATAGGCCGCGGCTACACCTTC; V: TRBV27; J: TRBJ1-2; D: TRBD1; size: -
CDR3: CASSPPGLAGGTDTQYF; DNA: TGTGCCAGCTCACCACCGGGACTAGCGGGGGGAACAGATACGCAGTATTTT; V: TRBV18; J: TRBJ2-3; D: TRBD2; size: -
CDR3: CASSSNYEQYF; DNA: TGTGCCAGCAGCTCCAACTACGAGCAGTACTTC; V: TRBV6-6; J: TRBJ2-7; D: -; size: -
CDR3: CASSSRGYEQYF; DNA: TGTGCCAGCAGTAGCAGGGGATACGAGCAGTACTTC; V: TRBV25-1; J: TRBJ2-7; D: -; size: -
CDR3: CASSPPTGVETQYF; DNA: TGTGCCAGCTCACCACCGACAGGGGTAGAGACCCAGTACTTC; V: TRBV18; J: TRBJ2-5; D: TRBD1; size: -
CDR3: CASSLNGARALGGNQPQHF; DNA: TGTGCCAGCAGCTTAAACGGAGCCAGGGCCCTTGGTGGCAATCAGCCCCAGCATTTT; V: TRBV7-6; J: TRBJ1-5; D: -; size: -
CDR3: CAISATANTGELFF; DNA: TGTGCCATCAGTGCGACAGCGAACACCGGGGAGCTGTTTTTT; V: TRBV10-3; J: TRBJ2-2; D: -; size: few
CDR3: CAISDGSPNTGELFF; DNA: TGTGCCATCAGTGACGGATCCCCGAACACCGGGGAGCTGTTTTTT; V: TRBV10-3; J: TRBJ2-2; D: -; size: -
CDR3: CASSLGDREGETQYF; DNA: TGTGCCAGCAGCTTAGGAGACAGGGAAGGAGAGACCCAGTACTTC; V: TRBV7-9; J: TRBJ2-5; D: TRBD1; size: -
CDR3: CASIPDRGAFSEQYF; DNA: TGTGCCAGCATTCCCGACAGGGGCGCGTTCTCCGAGCAGTACTTC; V: TRBV6-6; J: TRBJ2-7; D: TRBD1; size: -
CDR3: CASSQVVSRQVNTEAFF; DNA: TGCGCCAGCAGCCAAGTCGTATCGAGACAGGTGAACACTGAAGCTTTCTTT; V: TRBV4-3; J: TRBJ1-1; D: -; size: -
CDR3: CASSYIRGSYEQYF; DNA: TGTGCCAGCAGTTACATACGGGGGTCCTACGAGCAGTACTTC; V: TRBV6-5; J: TRBJ2-7; D: -; size: -
CDR3: CSVRRGSNTGELFF; DNA: TGCAGCGTCAGAAGGGGATCGAACACCGGGGAGCTGTTTTTT; V: TRBV29-1; J: TRBJ2-2; D: -; size: -
CDR3: CASSNGSSYEQYF; DNA: TGTGCCAGCAGCAATGGGAGCTCCTACGAGCAGTACTTC; V: TRBV21-1; J: TRBJ2-7; D: -; size: -
CDR3: CASSQEPGLAGGRHEQYF; DNA: TGCGCCAGCAGCCAAGAGCCGGGACTAGCGGGAGGGAGGCACGAGCAGTACTTC; V: TRBV4-1; J: TRBJ2-7; D: TRBD2; size: -
CDR3: CASSISGTSGAPYF; DNA: TGTGCCAGCAGCATAAGCGGGACTAGCGGGGCCCCATACTTC; V: TRBV7-8; J: TRBJ2-7; D: TRBD2; size: -
CDR3: CSVEAGGETQYF; DNA: TGCAGCGTTGAAGCTGGGGGAGAGACCCAGTACTTC; V: TRBV29-1; J: TRBJ2-5; D: -; size: -
CDR3: CAISEFGGKDTEAFF; DNA: TGTGCCATCAGTGAGTTTGGGGGGAAGGACACTGAAGCTTTCTTT; V: TRBV10-3; J: TRBJ1-1; D: -; size: -
CDR3: CASSLQGKETQYF; DNA: TGTGCCAGCAGCTTACAGGGGAAGGAGACCCAGTACTTC; V: TRBV7-2; J: TRBJ2-5; D: -; size: once
CDR3: CASRDRVYNEQFF; DNA: TGTGCCAGCCGGGACAGGGTCTACAATGAGCAGTTCTTC; V: TRBV2; J: TRBJ2-1; D: TRBD1; size: once
CDR3: CASSVAGTGGYEQYF; DNA: TGTGCCAGCTCAGTTGCCGGGACAGGGGGGTACGAGCAGTACTTC; V: TRBV18; J: TRBJ2-7; D: TRBD1; size: -
CDR3: CASSPGGLNTEAFF; DNA: TGTGCCAGCAGTCCCGGAGGGTTGAACACTGAAGCTTTCTTT; V: TRBV28; J: TRBJ1-1; D: -; size: few
CDR3: CASSSLHGRQETQYF; DNA: TGTGCCAGCAGCTCCCTCCACGGACGGCAAGAGACCCAGTACTTC; V: TRBV7-2; J: TRBJ2-5; D: -; size: -
CDR3: CASSQVETYGYTF; DNA: TGTGCCAGCAGCCAAGTCGAGACGTATGGCTACACCTTC; V: TRBV14; J: TRBJ1-2; D: -; size: -
CDR3: CASSDGGMNTEAFF; DNA: TGTGCCAGCAGTGATGGAGGAATGAACACTGAAGCTTTCTTT; V: TRBV6-1; J: TRBJ1-1; D: -; size: -
CDR3: CASSLGLRPGTSGGTYEQYF; DNA: TGTGCCAGCAGCTTAGGCCTGCGTCCCGGGACTAGCGGGGGAACCTACGAGCAGTACTTC; V: TRBV13; J: TRBJ2-7; D: TRBD2; size: -
CDR3: CASTKEGSYEQYF; DNA: TGTGCCAGCACTAAAGAGGGTTCCTACGAGCAGTACTTC; V: TRBV6-5; J: TRBJ2-7; D: -; size: -
CDR3: CASSLKAINNEQFF; DNA: TGTGCCAGCAGCTTAAAGGCCATAAACAATGAGCAGTTCTTC; V: TRBV5-4; J: TRBJ2-1; D: -; size: -
CDR3: CASSVVGLGEQFF; DNA: TGTGCCAGCAGCGTAGTGGGACTAGGTGAGCAGTTCTTC; V: TRBV9; J: TRBJ2-1; D: TRBD2; size: -
CDR3: CASSDYSGANVLTF; DNA: TGTGCCAGCAGCGACTACTCTGGGGCCAACGTCCTGACTTTC; V: TRBV6-1; J: TRBJ2-6; D: -; size: once
CDR3: CASSLGPNTEAFF; DNA: TGTGCCAGCAGTTTGGGCCCGAACACTGAAGCTTTCTTT; V: TRBV27; J: TRBJ1-1; D: -; size: once
CDR3: CASSSRTGDFEQYF; DNA: TGTGCCAGCAGCTCCAGGACAGGGGATTTCGAGCAGTACTTC; V: TRBV5-4; J: TRBJ2-7; D: TRBD1; size: -
CDR3: CASSPATSGYNEQFF; DNA: TGTGCCAGCTCACCGGCCACTAGCGGTTACAATGAGCAGTTCTTC; V: TRBV18; J: TRBJ2-1; D: TRBD2; size: -